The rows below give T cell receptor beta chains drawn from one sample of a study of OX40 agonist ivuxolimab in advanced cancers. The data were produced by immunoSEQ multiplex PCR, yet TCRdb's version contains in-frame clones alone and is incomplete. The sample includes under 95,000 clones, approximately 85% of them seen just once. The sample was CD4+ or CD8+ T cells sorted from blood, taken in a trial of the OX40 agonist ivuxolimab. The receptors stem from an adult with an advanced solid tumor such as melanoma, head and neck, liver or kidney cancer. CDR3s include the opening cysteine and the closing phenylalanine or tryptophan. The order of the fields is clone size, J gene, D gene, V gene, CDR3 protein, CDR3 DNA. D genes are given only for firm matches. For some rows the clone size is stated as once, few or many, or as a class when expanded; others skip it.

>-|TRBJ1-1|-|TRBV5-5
CASSLMQGPLMNTEAFF
TGTGCCAGCAGCTTGATGCAGGGGCCCCTAATGAACACTGAAGCTTTCTTT
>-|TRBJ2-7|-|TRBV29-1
CSVAEYEQYF
TGCAGCGTTGCTGAATACGAGCAGTACTTC
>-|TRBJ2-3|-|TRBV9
CASSVGSTDTQYF
TGTGCCAGCAGCGTTGGAAGCACAGATACGCAGTATTTT
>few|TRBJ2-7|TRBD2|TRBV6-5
CASSPRSGRRNEQYF
TGTGCCAGCAGCCCCCGTAGCGGGAGGCGGAACGAGCAGTACTTC
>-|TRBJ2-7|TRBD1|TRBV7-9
CASSTGTGGPYEQYF
TGTGCCAGCAGCACTGGGACAGGGGGGCCCTACGAGCAGTACTTC
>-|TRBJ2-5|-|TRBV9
CASSPGQLQETQYF
TGTGCCAGCAGCCCCGGACAGTTACAAGAGACCCAGTACTTC
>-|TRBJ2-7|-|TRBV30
CAWSAPARRSYEQYF
TGTGCCTGGAGTGCCCCGGCCAGGCGATCCTACGAGCAGTACTTC
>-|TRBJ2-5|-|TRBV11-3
CASSLDLAGDRTQYF
TGTGCCAGCAGCTTAGATCTAGCTGGGGATCGGACCCAGTACTTC
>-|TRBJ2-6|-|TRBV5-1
CASSLENSGANVLTF
TGCGCCAGCAGCTTAGAGAACTCTGGGGCCAACGTCCTGACTTTC
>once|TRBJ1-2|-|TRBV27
CASSFSLMQAHGYTF
TGTGCCAGCAGTTTCAGCCTGATGCAGGCACATGGCTACACCTTC
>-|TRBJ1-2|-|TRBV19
CASSIEGANYGYTF
TGTGCCAGTAGTATAGAGGGGGCAAACTATGGCTACACCTTC
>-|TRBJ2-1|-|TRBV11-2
CASSNLYEQFF
TGTGCCAGCAGCAATCTATATGAGCAGTTCTTC
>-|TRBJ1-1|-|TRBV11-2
CASSLGGNTEAFF
TGTGCCAGCAGTCTAGGAGGGAACACTGAAGCTTTCTTT
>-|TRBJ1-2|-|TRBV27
CASSTSRIPGPGDGYTF
TGTGCCAGCAGTACCTCCCGGATCCCGGGACCGGGGGACGGCTACACCTTC
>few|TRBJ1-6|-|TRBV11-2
CASSKRSGEGSPLHF
TGTGCCAGCAGCAAACGGTCGGGGGAGGGTTCACCCCTCCACTTT
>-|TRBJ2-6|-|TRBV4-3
CASSQDISSGANVLTF
TGCGCCAGCAGCCAAGATATTAGTTCTGGGGCCAACGTCCTGACTTTC
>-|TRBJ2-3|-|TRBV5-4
CASSREGGRLDTQYF
TGTGCCAGCAGCCGCGAGGGGGGGCGCCTAGATACGCAGTATTTT
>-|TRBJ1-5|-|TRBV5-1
CASSQGQNQPQHF
TGCGCCAGCAGCCAGGGCCAAAATCAGCCCCAGCATTTT
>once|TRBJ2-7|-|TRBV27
CASQKNRDLSSYEQYF
TGTGCCAGCCAAAAAAACAGGGACCTAAGCTCCTACGAGCAGTACTTC
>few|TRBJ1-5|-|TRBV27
CASSLVGNSNQPQHF
TGTGCCAGCAGTTTAGTGGGTAATAGCAATCAGCCCCAGCATTTT
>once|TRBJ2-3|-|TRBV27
CASSPRGWGSTDTQYF
TGTGCCAGCAGCCCAAGGGGGTGGGGTAGCACAGATACGCAGTATTTT
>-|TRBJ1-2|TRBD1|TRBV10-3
CAISESGGGWNYGYTF
TGTGCCATCAGTGAGTCGGGAGGGGGCTGGAACTATGGCTACACCTTC
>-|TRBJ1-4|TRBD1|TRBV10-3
CATWDRGVTNEKLFF
TGTGCCACTTGGGACAGGGGGGTAACTAATGAAAAACTGTTTTTT
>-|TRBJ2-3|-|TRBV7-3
CASSGQGFADTQYF
TGTGCCAGCAGCGGTCAGGGGTTCGCAGATACGCAGTATTTT
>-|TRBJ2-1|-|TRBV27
CASSFRGDLNEQFF
TGTGCCAGCAGTTTTAGGGGGGACTTGAATGAGCAGTTCTTC
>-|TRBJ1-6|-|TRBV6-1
CASSGPYNSPLHF
TGTGCCAGCAGCGGACCCTATAATTCACCCCTCCACTTT
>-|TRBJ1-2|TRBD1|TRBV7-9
CASSSGQGGYYGYTF
TGTGCCAGCAGCTCCGGACAGGGGGGTTACTATGGCTACACCTTC
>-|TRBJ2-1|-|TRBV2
CALQERSSYNEQFF
TGTGCCCTCCAAGAGCGGAGCTCCTACAATGAGCAGTTCTTC
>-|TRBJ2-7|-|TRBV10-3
CAISDIPPYEQYF
TGTGCCATCAGTGACATACCACCCTACGAGCAGTACTTC
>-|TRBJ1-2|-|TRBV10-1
CASSDTRWGYTF
TGCGCCAGCAGTGATACTCGGTGGGGCTACACCTTC
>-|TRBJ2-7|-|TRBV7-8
CASRDREGSYEQYF
TGTGCCAGCAGGGACAGGGAGGGTTCCTACGAGCAGTACTTC
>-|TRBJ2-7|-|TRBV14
CASSLPGGRPYEQYF
TGTGCCAGCAGCCTCCCCGGGGGACGCCCCTACGAGCAGTACTTC
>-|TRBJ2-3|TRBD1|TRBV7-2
CASSPSEGAADTQYF
TGTGCCAGCAGCCCTAGTGAGGGGGCGGCAGATACGCAGTATTTT
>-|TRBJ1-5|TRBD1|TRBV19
CASSAGQVDQPQHF
TGTGCCAGTAGTGCAGGACAGGTTGACCAGCCCCAGCATTTT
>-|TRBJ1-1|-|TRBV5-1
CASSRTDNTEAFF
TGCGCCAGCAGCAGGACAGATAACACTGAAGCTTTCTTT
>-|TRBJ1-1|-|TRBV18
CASSTPGNTEAFF
TGTGCCAGCTCAACCCCAGGGAACACTGAAGCTTTCTTT
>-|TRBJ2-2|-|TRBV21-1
CASSIKTVFPTGELFF
TGTGCCAGCAGCATAAAAACAGTGTTCCCCACCGGGGAGCTGTTTTTT
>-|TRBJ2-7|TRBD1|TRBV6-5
CASRMTGNYEQYF
TGTGCCAGCAGAATGACAGGGAACTACGAGCAGTACTTC
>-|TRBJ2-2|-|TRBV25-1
CASSEFGGRGGELFF
TGTGCCAGCAGTGAATTTGGGGGGCGGGGCGGGGAGCTGTTTTTT
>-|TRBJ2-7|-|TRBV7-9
CASSPGGDGAYEQYF
TGTGCCAGCAGCCCTGGAGGGGACGGAGCCTACGAGCAGTACTTC
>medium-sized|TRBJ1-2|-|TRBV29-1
CSVESLSYGYTF
TGCAGCGTTGAATCCCTCTCTTATGGCTACACCTTC
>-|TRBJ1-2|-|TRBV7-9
CASSLQTANYGYTF
TGTGCCAGCAGCTTACAAACAGCTAACTATGGCTACACCTTC
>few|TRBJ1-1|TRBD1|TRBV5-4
CASSLGTGGSHNEAFF
TGTGCCAGCAGCCTCGGGACAGGGGGCAGCCACAATGAAGCTTTCTTT
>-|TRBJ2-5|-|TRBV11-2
CASSLGVQETQYF
TGTGCCAGCAGCTTGGGGGTGCAAGAGACCCAGTACTTC
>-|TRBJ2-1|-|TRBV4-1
CASSQGVVNEQFF
TGCGCCAGCAGCCAAGGGGTCGTAAATGAGCAGTTCTTC
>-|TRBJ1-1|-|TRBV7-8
CASSSGRGRPEAFF
TGTGCCAGCAGCTCAGGTCGTGGCAGGCCTGAAGCTTTCTTT
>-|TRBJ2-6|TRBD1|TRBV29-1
CSVGQGLSGANVLTF
TGCAGCGTTGGACAGGGCCTCTCTGGGGCCAACGTCCTGACTTTC
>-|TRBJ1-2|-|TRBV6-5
CASSYSVQRTSRGYTF
TGTGCCAGCAGTTACTCAGTCCAGAGGACCTCTCGGGGCTACACCTTC
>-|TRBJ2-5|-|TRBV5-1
CASSLSGGAGETQYF
TGCGCCAGCAGCCTCTCTGGTGGGGCTGGGGAGACCCAGTACTTC
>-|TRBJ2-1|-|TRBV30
CAWSGGLGGNEQFF
TGTGCCTGGAGCGGGGGGCTAGGGGGGAATGAGCAGTTCTTC
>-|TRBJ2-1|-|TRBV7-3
CASSFRGGPYNEQFF
TGTGCCAGCAGCTTCCGGGGAGGACCCTACAATGAGCAGTTCTTC
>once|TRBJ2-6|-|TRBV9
CASSVVRLGGANVLTF
TGTGCCAGCAGCGTAGTGAGGCTCGGGGGGGCCAACGTCCTGACTTTC
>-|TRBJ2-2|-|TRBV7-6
CASSIGTTKTGELFF
TGTGCCAGCAGCATTGGGACAACGAAGACCGGGGAGCTGTTTTTT
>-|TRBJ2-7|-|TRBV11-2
CASSLGLSSYEQYF
TGTGCCAGCAGCTTAGGTCTTAGCTCCTACGAGCAGTACTTC
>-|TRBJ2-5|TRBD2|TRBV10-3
CASSPGGGREETQYF
TGTGCCAGCAGCCCCGGGGGCGGGAGGGAAGAGACCCAGTACTTC
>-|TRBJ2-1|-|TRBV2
CASKAGGEQFF
TGTGCCAGCAAGGCCGGGGGTGAGCAGTTCTTC
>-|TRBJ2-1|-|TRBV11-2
CASSTGSYNEQFF
TGTGCCAGCAGCACTGGTTCCTACAATGAGCAGTTCTTC
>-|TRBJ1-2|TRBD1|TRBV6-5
CASSGQGGGEGYTF
TGTGCCAGCAGTGGACAGGGAGGGGGAGAGGGCTACACCTTC
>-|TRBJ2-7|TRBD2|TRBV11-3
CASSLGLAVVSSYEQYF
TGTGCCAGCAGCTTGGGACTAGCGGTGGTGAGCTCCTACGAGCAGTACTTC
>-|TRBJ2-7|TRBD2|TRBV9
CASRGLAELNEQYF
TGTGCCAGCAGGGGACTAGCCGAGCTGAACGAGCAGTACTTC